This T cell receptor beta chain was captured by sequencing in a study of response to subunit inactivated influenza vaccine. General observations from the study: There was a suggestion from the authors that each seasonal influenza vaccination recruits few new T cells.

TCRdb reanalysed the RT-PCR reads using MiXCR and keeps one entry per CDR3 protein. This sample carries approximately 500,000 distinct CDR3 sequences, 10% to 15% of them seen once, and the ten largest clones take 13%. This CDR3 comprises 14 residues. V gave up 0 bases and J gave up 5 bases, with 11 bases separating them. Germline V lookup: CDR1 SGDLS, CDR2 YYNGEE. This clonotype was counted only a few times. Its matching antigen is unknown. The chain uses TRBV9 and TRBJ2-5, with a possible D match to TRBD2 (6 bases). The TCR comes from a man aged 50 to 59 who received an inactivated influenza vaccine. The sequencing used PBMCs from blood, collected 40 to 50 days after vaccination. CDR3 residues: CASSVGTSLETQYF. CDR3 sequence (DNA): TGTGCCAGCAGCGTAGGAACTAGCTTGGAGACCCAGTACTTC.